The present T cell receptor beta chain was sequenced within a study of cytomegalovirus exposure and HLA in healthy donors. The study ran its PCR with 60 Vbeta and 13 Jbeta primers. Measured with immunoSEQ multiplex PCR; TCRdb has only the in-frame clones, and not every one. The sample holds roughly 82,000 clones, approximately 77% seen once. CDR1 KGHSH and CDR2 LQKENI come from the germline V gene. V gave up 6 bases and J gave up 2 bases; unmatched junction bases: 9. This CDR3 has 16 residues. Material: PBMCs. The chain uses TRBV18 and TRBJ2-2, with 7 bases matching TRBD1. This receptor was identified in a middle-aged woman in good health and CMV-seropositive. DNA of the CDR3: TGTGCCAGCTCGCCTCGGACAGGAGATAACACCGGGGAGCTGTTTTTT. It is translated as CASSPRTGDNTGELFF. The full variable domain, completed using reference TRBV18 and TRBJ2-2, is NAGVMQNPRHLVRRRGQEARLRCSPMKGHSHVYWYRQLPEEGLKFMVYLQKENIIDESGMPKERFSAEFPKEGPSILRIQQVVRGDSAAYFCASSPRTGDNTGELFFGEGSRLTVL.